Detailed here is one T cell receptor beta chain. Its antigen is still unknown. Then a second PCR, running roughly 6 to 11 cycles, was carried out with a sample-barcoded 5' primer and a J-beta primer mix. A single record per CDR3 protein comes from TCRdb applying MiXCR to the 5' RACE reads. The sample has about 1.8 million distinct CDR3 sequences, around half seen once. This specimen belongs to a study of blood T cells in healthy people across ages. Study findings and constraints: What prevented conclusive comparison of naive and antigen-experienced cells was that PBMCs were unsorted.

The V segment lost 1 base and the J segment 5 bases; nucleotides outside the gene matches: 7. CDR1 is MGHRA and CDR2 is YSYEKL in the germline V gene. The CDR3 is 17 amino acids. This TCR was sampled from a woman in her thirties or forties in good health. This chain joins TRBV4-1 and TRBJ2-3, with 12 positions matching TRBD2. Sequencing was carried out using blood. CDR3 protein: CASSQVNLAGGRDTQYF. The CDR3 bases are TGCGCCAGCAGCCAAGTAAACCTAGCGGGGGGGCGAGATACGCAGTATTTT.